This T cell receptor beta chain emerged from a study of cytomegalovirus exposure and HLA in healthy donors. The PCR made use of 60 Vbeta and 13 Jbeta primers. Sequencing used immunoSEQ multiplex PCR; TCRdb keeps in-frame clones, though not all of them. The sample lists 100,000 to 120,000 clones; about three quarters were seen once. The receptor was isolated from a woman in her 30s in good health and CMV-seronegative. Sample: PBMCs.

CDR3 nucleotides: TGTGCCAGCACTCTACAGGGCACAGATACGCAGTATTTT. Translated: CASTLQGTDTQYF. The chain couples TRBV6-6 to TRBJ2-3; a weak D match, TRBD1 (5 bases). The V gene's germline CDR1 is MNHNY and CDR2 SVGAGI (reference sequence). CDR3 length: 13 amino acids. The V end was cut by 7 bases, the J end by 1 base, with 9 bases between.